Below, one T cell receptor beta chain is given with its context. The CDR3 covers 14 residues. The J segment lost 4 bases and the V segment lost 6 bases, leaving 11 bases of the junction unmatched. CDR1 and CDR2 (germline): SQVTM, ANQGSEA. This record comes from a study of cytomegalovirus exposure and HLA in healthy donors. Across the study: An early release of data contained approximately 80 million unique TCRs, which came from HLA-typed donors.

It was with 60 Vbeta and 13 Jbeta primers that the PCR ran. Method: immunoSEQ multiplex PCR; TCRdb's copy keeps in-frame clones and lacks some. The data contain 150,000 to 200,000 clones, about 85% of them singletons. This TCR came from a man aged 18 to 35 in good health and CMV-seropositive. The chain combines TRBV29-1 with TRBJ2-5; 7 bases agree with TRBD1. What was sequenced was PBMCs. The CDR3 region is CSVSRQGRRETQYF. The CDR3 bases are TGCAGCGTGTCCAGACAGGGACGCCGAGAGACCCAGTACTTC.